The 21 T cell receptor beta chains below come from one sample, sequenced in a study of cytomegalovirus exposure and HLA in healthy donors. PCR employed 60 Vbeta and 13 Jbeta primers. Assay: immunoSEQ multiplex PCR; the TCRdb copy retains only in-frame clones and omits some. The sample has around 210,000 clones, around 79% seen once. Sequencing input: PBMCs. These receptors all come from a male donor in good health and CMV-seropositive.

This clone was recorded a few times. The V gene is TRBV11-2, the J gene TRBJ2-7; D remains ambiguous. Germline V CDR1 and CDR2: SGHAT, FQNNGV. This CDR3 has 14 residues. Between the trimmed V and J ends, which lost 5 bases and 2 bases, there was a span of 13 bases. The CDR3 bases are TGTGCCAGCAGCACTCTCATACGTGCCTACGAGCAGTACTTC. Translated, it gives CASSTLIRAYEQYF.

The rearrangement uses TRBV5-5 and TRBJ1-5; D call uncertain. CDR1 is SGHKS, CDR2 YYEKEE, per germline (reference sequence). This CDR3 has 13 amino acids. Trimming took off 4 bases at V and 5 bases at J, with 10 bases between the two ends. The CDR3 bases are TGTGCCAGCAGCCCCACGACTGATCAGCCCCAGCATTTT. As protein: CASSPTTDQPQHF.

This clone has just a few counts. The V call is TRBV2, the J call TRBJ2-2; 7 bases align to TRBD1. Germline V gene lookup returns CDR1 SNHLY and CDR2 FYNNEI. CDR3 length: 16 residues. The J segment lost 5 bases and the V segment lost 3 bases, leaving 9 bases of the junction unmatched. The CDR3 DNA follows: TGTGCCAGCAGTGATTCGAACAGGGGTAGAACCGGGGAGCTGTTTTTT. Translation gives CASSDSNRGRTGELFF.

The chain is built from TRBV6-5 and TRBJ2-5, with D possibly matching TRBD1 (6 bases). The J call may not be correct, given that the DNA end is closer to TRBJ2-7. The CDR3 runs to 15 residues. Per germline, CDR1 MNHEY and CDR2 SVGAGI. CDR3 protein: CASRSRPRQGNEQYF. Here the CDR3 DNA reads TGTGCCAGCAGAAGCCGACCACGCCAGGGGAACGAGCAGTACTTC.

The chain uses TRBV28 and TRBJ2-3; 8 bases fit TRBD1. Losses at the gene ends were 5 bases for V and 6 bases for J; bases not matched to a gene: 7. The CDR3 length is 14 residues. Per germline, CDR1 MDHEN and CDR2 SYDVKM. Written as DNA, the CDR3 is TGTGCCAGCAGTCGGACAGGGTATGGGGATACGCAGTATTTT. Translating gives CASSRTGYGDTQYF.

The genes are TRBV7-3 and TRBJ1-1; possible D gene TRBD1, 5 bases. The CDR3 is 14 residues long. V was shortened by 1 base and J by 4 bases, with 10 bases between the two germline ends. Germline V CDR1 and CDR2: SGHTA, FQGTGA. The DNA of the CDR3 is TGTGCCAGCAGCTTAATGGGGCCAGTCACTGAAGCTTTCTTT. As protein: CASSLMGPVTEAFF.

The chain combines TRBV5-1 with TRBJ2-5; D is perhaps TRBD2 (5 bases). The CDR3 extends over 15 amino acids. Germline CDR1 reads SGHRS; CDR2 reads YFSETQ. V was trimmed by 3 bases and J by 5 bases, leaving 17 bases between them. CDR3 nucleotide sequence: TGCGCCAGCAGCTCGCTTCACCTGGCGGGTGAGACCCAGTACTTC. Residues: CASSSLHLAGETQYF.

The genes are TRBV5-4 and TRBJ1-5, with D tentatively TRBD1 (6 bases). The V and J ends lost 4 bases and 5 bases respectively, with 13 bases between them. Germline-derived CDR1 and CDR2 are SGHNT and YYREEE (reference sequence). The CDR3 is made up of 14 amino acids. The CDR3 protein is CASSPGQTDQPQHF. The CDR3 DNA reads TGTGCCAGCAGCCCCGGACAGACCGATCAGCCCCAGCATTTT.

This clone was detected only a few times. The chain is built from TRBV11-2 and TRBJ2-2, with 11 positions matching TRBD2. This CDR3 is 18 amino acids long. Germline V gives CDR1 SGHAT, CDR2 FQNNGV. Trimming removed 8 bases from V and 4 bases from J; junction bases left unmatched: 15. The CDR3 is CASGPDRASGRFTGELFF. CDR3 bases: TGTGCCAGCGGGCCGGACAGGGCTAGCGGGAGGTTCACCGGGGAGCTGTTTTTT.

This clone was found once. This sequence joins TRBV18 and TRBJ2-7, with D possibly matching TRBD2 (5 bases). The germline CDR1 and CDR2 sequences are KGHSH and LQKENI. The ends were cut back, 3 bases at V and 4 bases at J, with 16 bases in the middle. This CDR3 is 15 amino acids long. In nucleotides, the CDR3 is TGTGCCAGCTCACCCCCGACCCAGACGGGATACGAGCAGTACTTC. Translating gives CASSPPTQTGYEQYF.

This clone has a handful of counts. The rearrangement links TRBV6-1 to TRBJ2-5; D remains ambiguous. The germline V and J ends were trimmed by 8 bases and 4 bases, with 20 bases remaining between them. Germline values: CDR1 MNHNS, CDR2 SASEGT. CDR3 length equals 15 residues. CDR3 sequence (DNA): TGTGCCAGCGCGATCGACATACTTCGAGTAGAGACCCAGTACTTC. Protein sequence: CASAIDILRVETQYF.

The CDR3 DNA follows: TGTGCCAGTAACACGAGGGCAACTAATGAAAAACTGTTTTTT. Translation gives CASNTRATNEKLFF. V gene TRBV6-1 combines with J gene TRBJ1-4; D uncertain. Germline assignment: CDR1 MNHNS and CDR2 SASEGT. V lost 9 bases to trimming and J lost 0 bases, with 11 bases between them. The CDR3 extends over 14 amino acids.

The chain uses TRBV4-3 and TRBJ2-4; D possibly corresponds to TRBD2 (5 bases). The germline V gene encodes CDR1 LGHNA and CDR2 YSLEER. This CDR3 has 15 amino acids. Trimming shortened V by 1 base and J by 8 bases, and 15 bases separated the two germline ends. CDR3 DNA: TGCGCCAGCAGCCAAGTCGGAGGCGGGTCAGACATTCAGTACTTC. It translates to CASSQVGGGSDIQYF.

This clone was seen a few times. V is TRBV4-2 and J is TRBJ1-1, with D perhaps TRBD1 (5 bases). This CDR3 region has 15 residues. The V end lost 1 base, the J end lost 0 bases, and 9 bases lay between the germline ends. Germline CDR1 and CDR2: LGHNA and YNFKEQ. For the CDR3, the DNA is TGTGCCAGCAGCCAAGCGGGGGGAGTGAACACTGAAGCTTTCTTT. This codes for CASSQAGGVNTEAFF.

The chain carries TRBV6-4 and TRBJ1-5; D is possibly TRBD1 (5 bases). The V gene's germline CDR1 is MRHNA and CDR2 SNTAGT. V was cut by 6 bases and J by 2 bases, with 8 bases left in between. CDR3 length equals 13 residues. The CDR3 DNA reads as TGTGCCAGCAGCGGGGGTGGCAATCAGCCCCAGCATTTT. This sequence encodes CASSGGGNQPQHF.

The J gene is TRBJ1-5, the V gene TRBV5-6, with D perhaps TRBD1 (5 bases). Germline CDR1 and CDR2: SGHDT and YYEEEE. This CDR3 is built from 15 residues. The V end was cut by 0 bases, the J end by 4 bases, with 11 bases between. The CDR3 region has the DNA TGTGCCAGCAGCTTGGACCGCAGGGCGAATCAGCCCCAGCATTTT. This gives the protein CASSLDRRANQPQHF.

The genes are TRBV9 and TRBJ1-3, with 7 bases lining up with TRBD1. This CDR3 has 17 amino acids. With V trimmed by 0 bases and J by 0 bases, 6 bases remained unmatched. Germline V CDR1 and CDR2: SGDLS, YYNGEE. CDR3 coding DNA: TGTGCCAGCAGCGTAGGCACACAGGGGAGCTCTGGAAACACCATATATTTT. Amino acid sequence: CASSVGTQGSSGNTIYF.

V and J are TRBV5-1 and TRBJ2-1; D might be TRBD1 (6 bases). The CDR3 has 14 residues. The germline V gene has CDR1 SGHRS and CDR2 YFSETQ. The V and J ends lost 1 base and 5 bases respectively, with 10 bases between them. DNA of the CDR3: TGCGCCAGCAGCTTGTGGACAGTCGACAATGAGCAGTTCTTC. Protein sequence: CASSLWTVDNEQFF.

The chain employs TRBV5-8 and TRBJ2-2, with TRBD1 matching over 7 bases. From germline, CDR1 is SGHTS and CDR2 YDEGEE. CDR3 length equals 15 residues. Germline trimming cut 3 bases from V and 0 bases from J; bases unmatched to any gene: 2. The CDR3 is CASSYRGSNTGELFF. The CDR3 DNA follows: TGTGCCAGCAGCTACAGGGGATCGAACACCGGGGAGCTGTTTTTT.

Only a few counts were recorded for this clone. The chain joins TRBV7-9 to TRBJ2-5; tentative D call: TRBD2 (6 bases). Trimming removed 3 bases from V and 2 bases from J, with 10 bases in between. The CDR3 contains 14 residues. Germline-derived CDR1 and CDR2 are SEHNR and FQNEAQ (reference sequence). CDR3 in amino acids: CASSFLALQETQYF. CDR3 coding DNA: TGTGCCAGCAGCTTTCTAGCGCTACAAGAGACCCAGTACTTC.

The gene calls are TRBV4-3 and TRBJ1-1; D gene unclear. Trimming removed 1 base at V and 4 bases at J, with 10 bases between. CDR3 length: 14 residues. Germline CDR1 LGHNA, CDR2 YSLEER. CDR3 coding DNA: TGCGCCAGCAGCCAAGTTCTTCAGTTCACTGAAGCTTTCTTT. Protein sequence: CASSQVLQFTEAFF.